The clone carrying this TCR beta chain was counted at least ten times. Its antigen is unidentified. This sample is part of a study of metastatic and nonmetastatic thyroid tumors. TCRdb ran MiXCR on the PCR reads. The table lists approximately 19,000 clones, 22% of them singletons. Study-wide points: It was reportedly found that TCR beta diversity was significantly higher in malignant thyroid tumors than in benign nodules, a difference seen in both blood and tumor samples.

Thyroid surgery was preceded by no treatment in any patient. The germline gives CDR1 SGHTS, CDR2 YDEGEE. This CDR3 contains 15 residues. V dropped 4 bases and J dropped 2 bases, with 12 bases sitting between them. Material for sequencing was tumor tissue. The sequence came from a male donor with papillary thyroid cancer or a benign thyroid nodule (not recorded which). Some clones in this sample may be carry-over from other donors' samples. The V gene is TRBV5-8, the J gene TRBJ1-4; the D gene is possibly TRBD1 (5 bases). The CDR3 region has the DNA TGTGCCAGCAGCCGTCCGGGACGGACTAATGAAAAACTGTTTTTT. Translated, it gives CASSRPGRTNEKLFF.